This T cell receptor beta chain is drawn from a study of shared clonotypes between healthy human individuals (dated by TCRdb to the early 2020s). With respect to the entire study: Two women and a few men aged 18 to 49 years were included in the cohort. To estimate repertoire size and how much clonotype sharing occurs between individuals, the study deeply sequenced the blood TCR repertoires of 5 or 6 healthy adults. Each donor's leukapheresis produced roughly between roughly 0.85 and 9.5 billion PBMCs. For each donor, three plates each were used for CD4 naive and CD4 memory, two plates were used for CD8 naive, and one plate was used for CD8 memory. Different laboratories and diverse techniques were used to prepare libraries and sequence TCR repertoires, to increase sequencing depth and limit assay-specific biases.

In regard to this clone: Its antigen remains unidentified. No per-base quality is available; no much larger clone lies one base away.

Here is what the overall study found, with its caveats: Even with the large sequencing depth, rarefaction of the sorted-subset datasets indicated that sequencing was incomplete. Pairwise subsampling indicated that sequencing depth was expected to affect the degree of clonotype sharing among donors. Because the study included only a small number of donors, the genetic and exposure-history diversity represented was limited. Only blood was sampled, and tissue TCR repertoires likely differ from those in blood. Estimated clonotype richness was generally larger for naive than for memory subsets. Higher generation probabilities were observed for clonotypes shared by all four sorted-subset donors than for non-shared clonotypes. Sharing across a few donors was observed for roughly 5.4% of naive CD4, less than 4% of naive CD8, 2.3% of memory CD4, and around 0.42% of memory CD8 clonotypes.

Donors were healthy HIV-negative adults with no recently reported acute infections or vaccinations. Every donor was a Caucasian adult living in Nashville, Tennessee, USA. CD4+ T cells were enriched through magnetic negative selection, after which naive cells were positively selected on CD45RA and the remaining negative fraction served as the memory subset. Blood was obtained by leukapheresis, after which PBMCs were separated by Ficoll-Histopaque density gradient centrifugation and cryopreserved in liquid nitrogen vapor phase. Analytical flow cytometry was used to check the purity and quantity of each magnetically sorted T cell population. From each sorted fraction, genomic DNA was isolated and quantified by UV absorbance on a Nanodrop 2000c. Using the deep immunoSEQ assay, multiplex PCR amplified TCR CDR3 regions from genomic DNA. For each cell subset, the extracted genomic DNA was distributed evenly across all wells of several immunoSEQ 96-well plates, and each plate served as one replicate. For sorted subsets, 150 to 250 ng of genomic DNA, equivalent to 25,000 to 35,000 T cell genomes, went into each replicate PCR. Purified libraries were quantified with a Qubit 3.0 fluorometer, sized on a Bioanalyzer 2100, and re-quantified with the KAPA Library Quantification kit. A separate single-read 150-cycle Illumina NextSeq 550 flow cell was used to sequence each immunoSEQ 96-well plate. Under the source paper's analysis protocol: Because the immunoSEQ output included only junctional sequences and no quality scores, the filtering could not be the same as the filtering used for full-length reads. To assign V/J genes and CDR3, sequences were annotated using PyIR, a Python wrapper for IgBLAST v1.9, with IMGT germline references. Reads were removed for weak V/J assignments (E-value above 1e-6), missing CDR3, stop codons, out-of-frame junctions, or ambiguous translated residues. V3J clonotypes were defined by identical inferred V gene, J gene, and CDR3 amino acid sequence. To compute the percentage overlap between repertoires, the number of shared unique clonotypes was divided by the size of the smaller repertoire. Repertoire richness was assessed with RTK rarefaction, the Chao1 estimator, and Recon v2.1 estimates of unobserved clonotypes. For all TCRbeta clonotypes obtained by the gDNA method from several donors, generation probabilities were computed with OLGA. TCRdb stores this immuneACCESS table with in-frame sequences only. Part of the clones is absent; in the studies checked, under half of the shortfall reflects unresolved V genes, and no reason is known for the rest. V and J calls and clone size follow that table, whereas D and trimming were derived from the DNA. Recorded for this sample are more than 1.2 million clones; approximately 98.5% of them occurred a single time. 0.36% of the sample lies in the top ten.

Trimming removed 2 bases from V and 0 bases from J, leaving 12 bases between the germline ends. For CDR1 and CDR2, the germline V gene lists SGHRS and YFSETQ. The CDR3 runs 16 residues from the cysteine to the phenylalanine. The only DNA kept is the CDR3, 48 bases in frame from the first base. Sequenced input: naive CD4+ T cells sorted from blood. This sample's cell subset or site label indicates: CD45RA+ positively selected. Recombination joined TRBV5-1 with TRBJ2-1; tentative D gene TRBD2, with 6 bases matching. The clonotype comes from a man younger than 45 in good health. The bases read TGCGCCAGCAGCTTAGTAGCGGAAGCCTCCTACAATGAGCAGTTCTTC. It encodes CASSLVAEASYNEQFF.